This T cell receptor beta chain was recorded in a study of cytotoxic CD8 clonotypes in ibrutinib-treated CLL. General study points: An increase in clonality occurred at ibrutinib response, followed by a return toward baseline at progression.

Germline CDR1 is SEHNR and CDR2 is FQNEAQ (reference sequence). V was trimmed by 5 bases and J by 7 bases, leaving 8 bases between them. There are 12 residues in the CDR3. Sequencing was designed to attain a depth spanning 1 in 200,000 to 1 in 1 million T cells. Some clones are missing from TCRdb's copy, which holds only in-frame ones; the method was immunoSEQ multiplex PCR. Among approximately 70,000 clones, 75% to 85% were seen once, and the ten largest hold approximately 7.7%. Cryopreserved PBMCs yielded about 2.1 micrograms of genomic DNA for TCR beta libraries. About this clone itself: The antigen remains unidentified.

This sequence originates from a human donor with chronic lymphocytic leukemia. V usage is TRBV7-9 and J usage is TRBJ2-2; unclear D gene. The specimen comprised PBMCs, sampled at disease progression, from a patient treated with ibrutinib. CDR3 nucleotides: TGTGCCAGCAGCCAGGATAGCGGGGAGCTGTTTTTT. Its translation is CASSQDSGELFF.